The 25 T cell receptor beta chains listed next were all sequenced from one sample in a study of T cell repertoires in cytomegalovirus infection. Their specific antigens are unknown. A single record per CDR3 protein comes from TCRdb applying MiXCR to the reads. The data show approximately 300,000 distinct CDR3 sequences, about 27% seen once. The starting material was cultured PBMCs, obtained from culture after CMV antigen stimulation. These receptors all stem from a human donor in good health (CMV status not recorded). Some clones in this sample may be carry-over from other donors' samples.

This clonotype appeared a few times. J is TRBJ2-5 and V is TRBV6-5; 7 positions match TRBD1. The junction had 15 bases not matched to a gene; V was cut back by 6 bases and J by 5 bases. In germline, CDR1 is MNHEY, CDR2 SVGAGI. This CDR3 spans 16 amino acids. CDR3 amino acids: CASRPGTATPLETQYF. DNA for the CDR3: TGTGCCAGCAGGCCCGGGACAGCCACCCCATTGGAGACCCAGTACTTC.

This sequence joins TRBV6-1 and TRBJ1-2, with TRBD1 matching over 9 bases. V was clipped by 3 bases and J by 3 bases; unmatched bases: 5. Germline V gene lookup returns CDR1 MNHNS and CDR2 SASEGT. This CDR3 is 15 amino acids long. Here the CDR3 reads CASSDPTGGHYGYTF. The CDR3 DNA sequence: TGTGCCAGCAGTGACCCGACAGGGGGTCACTATGGCTACACCTTC.

This clonotype was seen a few times. The chain couples TRBV2 to TRBJ2-7; weak D call: TRBD1 (6 bases). V lost 1 base, J lost 2 bases, and 9 bases lay in between. This CDR3 comprises 14 residues. Germline lookup yields CDR1 SNHLY and CDR2 FYNNEI. As DNA, the CDR3 is TGTGCCAGCAGTGAAGGGGACACCACCTACGAGCAGTACTTC. This gives the protein CASSEGDTTYEQYF.

This clonotype occurred a few times. V gene TRBV6-6 combines with J gene TRBJ2-7, with D hard to call. Trimming pared 0 bases from V and 9 bases from J, leaving 15 bases between. Germline CDR1 reads MNHNY; CDR2 reads SVGAGI (reference sequence). The CDR3 is 14 residues long. Written as DNA, the CDR3 is TGTGCCAGCAGTTACTCTCGGGCACCCACTTCGCAGTACTTC. Translated, it gives CASSYSRAPTSQYF.

This clonotype was found many times. The CDR3 DNA sequence: TGTGCCAGCAGACCCACCTTGACAGATAACACTGAAGCTTTCTTT. The encoded protein is CASRPTLTDNTEAFF. The V and J genes are TRBV7-6 and TRBJ1-1; D is possibly TRBD1 (5 bases). CDR1 is SGHVS and CDR2 is FNYEAQ in the germline V gene. V was cut by 6 bases and J by 2 bases, with 16 bases left in between. The length of the CDR3 is 15 residues.

V usage is TRBV7-8 and J usage is TRBJ1-5, with D uncertain. CDR1 and CDR2 from the germline V gene are SGHVS and FQNEAQ. V was cut by 1 base and J by 0 bases, with 13 bases left in between. The CDR3 has 17 residues. CDR3 protein: CASSLGLRKHSNQPQHF. For the CDR3, the DNA is TGTGCCAGCAGCTTAGGGTTAAGGAAACATAGCAATCAGCCCCAGCATTTT. The variable domain in full, completed from reference TRBV7-8 and TRBJ1-5, reads GAGVSQSPRYKVAKRGQDVALRCDPISGHVSLFWYQQALGQGPEFLTYFQNEAQLDKSGLPSDRFFAERPEGSVSTLKIQRTQQEDSAVYLCASSLGLRKHSNQPQHFGDGTRLSIL.

This clonotype is medium-sized by share. The chain links TRBV7-2 to TRBJ1-1, with TRBD1 identical over 7 bases. This CDR3 has 13 amino acids. Germline CDR1 SGHTA, CDR2 FQGNSA. After removal of 5 bases from V and 3 bases from J, the junction contained 3 bases not matched to a gene. In DNA, the CDR3 is TGTGCCAGCAGCCCTACAGGGGACACTGAAGCTTTCTTT. Translated, it gives CASSPTGDTEAFF.

The V call is TRBV6-4, the J call TRBJ2-2; unclear D gene. V was shortened by 7 bases and J by 5 bases, with 17 bases between the two germline ends. CDR1 and CDR2 (germline): MRHNA, SNTAGT. The CDR3 sequence is 15 residues long. The CDR3 DNA reads TGTGCCAGCACTCCTGAGGCCTCGAGGACCGGGGAGCTGTTTTTT. It codes for CASTPEASRTGELFF.

The rearrangement joins TRBV7-2 to TRBJ1-4; D possibly corresponds to TRBD1 (6 bases). Germline CDR1 and CDR2: SGHTA and FQGNSA. Trimming took off 2 bases at V and 11 bases at J, with 9 bases between the two ends. This CDR3 is built from 12 residues. CDR3 protein: CASSLRGRKLFF. CDR3 DNA sequence: TGTGCCAGCAGCTTAAGGGGGAGGAAACTGTTTTTT.

This clonotype was observed a few times. V gene TRBV5-1 combines with J gene TRBJ2-5; TRBD2 matches at 10 bases. Losses at the gene ends were 2 bases for V and 0 bases for J; bases not matched to a gene: 1. Germline assignment: CDR1 SGHRS and CDR2 YFSETQ. The CDR3 is 15 amino acids. Written as DNA, the CDR3 is TGCGCCAGCAGCTTTACTAGCGGGGACCAAGAGACCCAGTACTTC. This codes for CASSFTSGDQETQYF.

The gene calls are TRBV4-1 and TRBJ1-1; TRBD1 might be the D (6 bases). The CDR3 runs 15 residues. Trimming left V 0 bases short and J 0 bases short, with 8 bases between. CDR1 and CDR2 from the germline V gene are MGHRA and YSYEKL. The DNA for the CDR3 is TGCGCCAGCAGCCAAGAGTGGACAGTGAACACTGAAGCTTTCTTT. It yields the protein CASSQEWTVNTEAFF.

The rearrangement links TRBV7-6 to TRBJ1-1; 8 bases fit TRBD1. The CDR3 loop spans 15 amino acids. V dropped 3 bases and J dropped 5; count of bases not matched to a gene: 8. CDR1 is SGHVS, CDR2 FNYEAQ, per germline. The CDR3 DNA sequence: TGTGCCAGCAGCTTCTACAGGGGGAGTGGAACTGAAGCTTTCTTT. Amino acids: CASSFYRGSGTEAFF.

This clonotype was seen many times. The rearrangement links TRBV7-8 to TRBJ1-5, with TRBD1 as a possible D gene (6 bases). CDR1 is SGHVS and CDR2 is FQNEAQ in the germline V gene. The V end was cut by 3 bases, the J end by 7 bases, with 13 bases between. The CDR3 has 14 amino acids. CDR3 nucleotides: TGTGCCAGCAGCTTGGGACAACCCAGCCAGCCCCAGCATTTT. This gives the protein CASSLGQPSQPQHF.

The chain has TRBV15 and TRBJ1-6, with D unclear. CDR1 LNHNV and CDR2 YYDKDF come from the germline V gene (reference sequence). This CDR3 is built from 15 residues. V lost 1 base to trimming and J lost 7 bases, with 11 bases between them. CDR3 in DNA: TGTGCCACCAGCAGAGCGCCGGGAGGAAATTCACCCCTCCACTTT. Amino acids: CATSRAPGGNSPLHF.

Worth noting for this clonotype: The conserved phenylalanine or tryptophan is not found at the CDR3 terminus, so this likely reflects a read error. The DNA is omitted, as the CDR3 cannot be located on it reliably, and the CDR3 follows TCRdb's listing. V and J are TRBV20-1 and TRBJ1-6. Germline CDR1 is DFQATT and CDR2 is SNEGSKA (reference sequence). Counting both end residues, the CDR3 totals 12 amino acids. The CDR3 here is CSARIGQSAQAT.

The J gene is TRBJ2-5, the V gene TRBV4-1; 10 bases match TRBD2. The J segment lost 2 bases and the V segment lost 1 base, leaving 4 bases of the junction unmatched. There are 16 residues in the CDR3. Germline-derived CDR1 and CDR2 are MGHRA and YSYEKL. CDR3 coding DNA: TGCGCCAGCAGCCAAGCCTGGACTAGCGGACAAGAGACCCAGTACTTC. Translation: CASSQAWTSGQETQYF.

V and J are TRBV5-4 and TRBJ1-2; D is unclear. V dropped 4 bases and J dropped 1 base, with 8 bases sitting between them. The CDR3 is 13 amino acids. The V gene's germline CDR1 is SGHNT and CDR2 YYREEE (reference sequence). DNA of the CDR3: TGTGCCAGCAGCCCTGACATTAACTATGGCTACACCTTC. Translated, it gives CASSPDINYGYTF.

This clonotype came up a few times. The chain combines TRBV7-9 with TRBJ1-2; D is possibly TRBD1 (6 bases). The CDR3 spans 15 residues. Germline V gives CDR1 SEHNR, CDR2 FQNEAQ (reference sequence). Trimming shortened V by 7 bases and J by 2 bases, and 17 bases separated the two germline ends. This chain's CDR3 is CASTGTPQLNYGYTF. The CDR3 nucleotides are TGTGCCAGCACCGGGACACCACAACTGAACTATGGCTACACCTTC. Variable domain in full (rest from reference TRBV7-9 and TRBJ1-2): DTGVSQNPRHKITKRGQNVTFRCDPISEHNRLYWYRQTLGQGPEFLTYFQNEAQLEKSRLLSDRFSAERPKGSFSTLEIQRTEQGDSAMYLCASTGTPQLNYGYTFGSGTRLTVV.

This clonotype appeared a few times. This rearrangement joins TRBV18 to TRBJ1-5, with D perhaps matching TRBD1 (5 bases). Germline values: CDR1 KGHSH, CDR2 LQKENI. Trimming removed 5 bases at V and 4 bases at J, with 9 bases between. The CDR3 contains 13 residues. The CDR3 nucleotides are TGTGCCAGCTCATCGACAGAGAATCAGCCCCAGCATTTT. Amino acid sequence: CASSSTENQPQHF.

The J gene is TRBJ2-1, the V gene TRBV24-1; 11 bases are a match to TRBD2. The germline V gene has CDR1 KGHDR and CDR2 SFDVKD. The CDR3 totals 19 residues. V trimming: 4 bases; J trimming: 1 base; junction bases outside the gene matches: 11. DNA for the CDR3: TGTGCCACCAGTGACAACTTAGCGGGAGGGCCGTGGTCCTACAATGAGCAGTTCTTC. Translation: CATSDNLAGGPWSYNEQFF.

In its sample, this clonotype was seen a few times. V gene TRBV2 combines with J gene TRBJ1-2; D is unclear. The V end lost 2 bases, the J end lost 8 bases, and 21 bases lay between the germline ends. The germline gives CDR1 SNHLY, CDR2 FYNNEI. This CDR3 region has 16 residues. The CDR3 is CASSEFGLARVRGYTF. The CDR3 DNA sequence: TGTGCCAGCAGTGAATTCGGGCTGGCCCGAGTTCGGGGCTACACCTTC.

V gene TRBV7-6 combines with J gene TRBJ2-1; 15 nucleotides line up with TRBD2. The CDR3 covers 16 residues. Germline V gene lookup returns CDR1 SGHVS and CDR2 FNYEAQ. J was trimmed by 12 bases and V by 4 bases; bases with no gene match: 10. CDR3 coding DNA: TGTGCCAGCAGCTATTCCGGGACTAGCGGGGGGAGGGGGCAGTTCTTC. This codes for CASSYSGTSGGRGQFF.

V is TRBV27 and J is TRBJ2-1; 10 positions agree with TRBD2. This CDR3 is 13 amino acids long. CDR1 is MNHEY, CDR2 SMNVEV, per germline (reference sequence). V gave up 2 bases and J gave up 14 bases; unmatched junction bases: 6. This CDR3 is CASSLRLAGAEFF. The CDR3 nucleotides read TGTGCCAGCAGTTTAAGGCTAGCGGGAGCCGAGTTCTTC.

The gene calls are TRBV6-8 and TRBJ2-1; D might be TRBD1 (5 bases). This CDR3 spans 16 amino acids. The V gene's germline CDR1 is MNHGY and CDR2 SAAAGT. V was trimmed by 0 bases and J by 1 base, leaving 10 bases between them. The CDR3 DNA sequence: TGTGCCAGCAGTTACTCCTTAGCAGGGTCCTACAATGAGCAGTTCTTC. Its protein is CASSYSLAGSYNEQFF.

There are a few counts of this clonotype. The chain has TRBV19 and TRBJ1-1, with unresolved D. Trimming stripped 4 bases from V and 1 base from J, with 7 bases between. Germline V gene data show CDR1 as LNHDA and CDR2 as SQIVND (reference sequence). The CDR3 has 13 residues. Here the CDR3 DNA reads TGTGCCAGTAGTACTCAGAAGAACACTGAAGCTTTCTTT. Protein sequence: CASSTQKNTEAFF.